Presented here are 22 T cell receptor beta chains from one specimen sequenced in a study of CD8 T cells in Susac syndrome. With random hexamers, roughly 0.45 to 1 ug RNA was reverse transcribed. Each CDR3 protein gets one entry after TCRdb re-called the immunoSEQ multiplex PCR reads with MiXCR. The sample lists some 140,000 distinct CDR3 sequences, approximately 95% occurring once. Sequenced: CD8+ T cells from PBMCs. The receptors were sampled from a human donor with Susac syndrome.

J is TRBJ1-5 and V is TRBV10-3; D possibly corresponds to TRBD1 (5 bases). The V gene lost 3 bases and the J gene lost 0 bases, with 6 bases spanning the gap. The CDR3 extends over 14 amino acids. The germline V gene has CDR1 ENHRY and CDR2 SYGVKD. The CDR3 here is CAISDGGSNQPQHF. In DNA form, the CDR3 reads TGTGCCATCAGTGATGGGGGTAGCAATCAGCCCCAGCATTTT.

This chain uses TRBV13 with TRBJ2-1, with 8 bases aligning to TRBD2. In germline, CDR1 is PRHDT, CDR2 FYEKMQ (reference sequence). V dropped 7 bases and J dropped 4; count of bases not matched to a gene: 12. The CDR3 extends over 16 amino acids. The CDR3 DNA is TGTGCCAGCATCCACGGTGGGGCGGGAGGTTACAATGAGCAGTTCTTC. This codes for CASIHGGAGGYNEQFF.

The chain has TRBV19 and TRBJ2-1; 9 bases align to TRBD2. The germline V gene encodes CDR1 LNHDA and CDR2 SQIVND (reference sequence). V trimming: 8 bases; J trimming: 6 bases; junction bases outside the gene matches: 8. The CDR3 length is 14 residues. This CDR3 reads CASATAGGFNEQFF. The CDR3, as DNA: TGTGCCAGTGCAACAGCGGGAGGCTTCAATGAGCAGTTCTTC.

J is TRBJ2-2 and V is TRBV30, with D tentatively TRBD2 (5 bases). V was cut by 4 bases and J by 3 bases, with 15 bases left in between. Germline V CDR1 and CDR2: GTSNPN, SVGIG (reference sequence). The CDR3 extends over 15 amino acids. CDR3 loop: CAWKIDGGHTGELFF. As DNA, the CDR3 is TGTGCCTGGAAGATTGATGGAGGACACACCGGGGAGCTGTTTTTT. Variable domain in full (rest from reference TRBV30 and TRBJ2-2): SQTIHQWPATLVQPVGSPLSLECTVEGTSNPNLYWYRQAAGRGLQLLFYSVGIGQISSEVPQNLSASRPQDRQFILSSKKLLLSDSGFYLCAWKIDGGHTGELFFGEGSRLTVL.

CDR3 region: CASTYPYRKGEGEQYF. The CDR3 bases are TGTGCCAGCACCTATCCCTACAGAAAGGGGGAGGGCGAGCAGTACTTC. J is TRBJ2-7 and V is TRBV25-1, with TRBD2 as a possible D gene (7 bases). Germline CDR1 MGHDK, CDR2 SYGVNS. The CDR3 contains 16 residues. The ends were cut back, 7 bases at V and 6 bases at J, with 25 bases in the middle.

DNA for the CDR3: TGTGCCAGCAGCCCATGGATAAGTGAGACCCAGTACTTC. Translated, it gives CASSPWISETQYF. The chain uses TRBV5-6 and TRBJ2-5; D is unclear. There are 13 residues in the CDR3. Germline assignment: CDR1 SGHDT and CDR2 YYEEEE. Trimming took off 4 bases at V and 5 bases at J, with 12 bases between the two ends.

The rearrangement uses TRBV9 and TRBJ1-5; D is unresolved. With 7 bases removed from V and 0 bases from J, the gap between germline ends came to 11 bases. Germline CDR1 reads SGDLS; CDR2 reads YYNGEE. This CDR3 is built from 14 residues. The CDR3 loop is CASHRGNSNQPQHF. The CDR3 bases are TGTGCCAGCCATAGAGGCAATAGCAATCAGCCCCAGCATTTT.

The chain combines TRBV6-5 with TRBJ2-1; D perhaps matches TRBD2 (5 bases). CDR3 length equals 13 residues. Trimming pared 2 bases from V and 9 bases from J, leaving 11 bases between. CDR1 and CDR2 from the germline V gene are MNHEY and SVGAGI. The CDR3 loop is CASSYVEGAEQFF. The CDR3, as DNA: TGTGCCAGCAGTTACGTTGAGGGCGCTGAGCAGTTCTTC.

In this sample, this clonotype turned up a few times. The chain combines TRBV27 with TRBJ1-1; tentative D call: TRBD1 (5 bases). The CDR3 totals 13 residues. CDR1 is MNHEY and CDR2 is SMNVEV in the germline V gene (reference sequence). Trimming stripped 2 bases from V and 5 bases from J, with 9 bases between. The CDR3: CASSLVGGTEAFF. CDR3 sequence (DNA): TGTGCCAGCAGTTTAGTTGGGGGGACTGAAGCTTTCTTT.

This sequence joins TRBV20-1 and TRBJ2-4; TRBD2 matches 9 bases. The V gene end was trimmed by 4 bases and the J gene end by 1 base; junction bases not matched to a gene: 5. This CDR3 spans 15 amino acids. Germline CDR1 reads DFQATT; CDR2 reads SNEGSKA (reference sequence). The DNA of the CDR3 is TGCAGTGCTATAGCGGGAGCCGTTGCCAAAAACATTCAGTACTTC. This sequence encodes CSAIAGAVAKNIQYF.

The gene calls are TRBV28 and TRBJ2-5, with no clear D. Germline CDR1 MDHEN, CDR2 SYDVKM. With 6 bases removed from V and 1 base from J, the gap between germline ends came to 18 bases. This CDR3 is 16 amino acids long. The CDR3 coding sequence is TGTGCCAGCAGCAACCTGGGCTCCCGCCCCCAAGAGACCCAGTACTTC. As protein: CASSNLGSRPQETQYF.

This clonotype came up a few times. The chain carries TRBV29-1 and TRBJ2-7, with unresolved D. CDR3 size: 11 residues. Germline V gene lookup returns CDR1 SQVTM and CDR2 ANQGSEA. Trimming pared 4 bases from V and 4 bases from J, leaving 8 bases between. The CDR3 is CSVGGAYEQYF. DNA of the CDR3: TGCAGCGTTGGGGGTGCTTACGAGCAGTACTTC.

The J gene is TRBJ2-1, the V gene TRBV12-3 or TRBV12-4; 11 nucleotides match TRBD2. This CDR3 comprises 15 residues. Trimming removed 2 bases from V and 5 bases from J; junction bases left unmatched: 2. CDR3 nucleotide sequence: TGTGCCAGCAGTTTACAACTAGCGGGAGACAATGAGCAGTTCTTC. Protein: CASSLQLAGDNEQFF.

J is TRBJ2-4 and V is TRBV27; 8 bases agree with TRBD1. Germline trimming cut 9 bases from V and 9 bases from J; bases unmatched to any gene: 13. CDR1 and CDR2 (germline): MNHEY, SMNVEV (reference sequence). The CDR3 runs to 14 residues. The CDR3 spells CASGQGTFRSIQYF. In nucleotides, the CDR3 is TGTGCCAGTGGACAGGGTACATTCCGGAGCATTCAGTACTTC.

The V gene is TRBV20-1, the J gene TRBJ2-1; D gene uncertain. The CDR3 covers 11 residues. Germline CDR1 reads DFQATT; CDR2 reads SNEGSKA (reference sequence). Trimming cost V 1 base and J 6 bases, with 4 bases left between them. The CDR3, as DNA: TGCAGTGCTAGAGGGGGCAATGAGCAGTTCTTC. Translated: CSARGGNEQFF.

This chain joins TRBV30 and TRBJ2-7; D uncertain. The length of the CDR3 is 15 residues. CDR1 is GTSNPN and CDR2 is SVGIG in the germline V gene (reference sequence). Between the trimmed V and J ends, which lost 0 bases and 4 bases, there was a span of 16 bases. CDR3 amino acids: CAWSVAVVGPYEQYF. CDR3 coding DNA: TGTGCCTGGAGTGTAGCTGTAGTAGGGCCTTACGAGCAGTACTTC. Variable domain in full (rest from reference TRBV30 and TRBJ2-7): SQTIHQWPATLVQPVGSPLSLECTVEGTSNPNLYWYRQAAGRGLQLLFYSVGIGQISSEVPQNLSASRPQDRQFILSSKKLLLSDSGFYLCAWSVAVVGPYEQYFGPGTRLTVT.

The J gene is TRBJ2-7, the V gene TRBV18; 7 bases map to TRBD1. This CDR3 contains 16 residues. Trimming removed 1 base from V and 3 bases from J; junction bases left unmatched: 9. Germline V gene lookup returns CDR1 KGHSH and CDR2 LQKENI. The CDR3 sequence: CASSPLFGQEDYEQYF. DNA of the CDR3: TGTGCCAGCTCACCACTCTTTGGACAGGAAGACTACGAGCAGTACTTC.

In DNA form, the CDR3 reads TGTGCCATCAGTGAGTCGGCGGGAGGCGGAAACATTCAGTACTTC. Translation: CAISESAGGGNIQYF. The chain has TRBV10-3 and TRBJ2-4, with TRBD2 identical over 8 bases. Germline V lookup: CDR1 ENHRY, CDR2 SYGVKD. The junction had 4 bases not matched to a gene; V was cut back by 0 bases and J by 6 bases. The CDR3 extends over 15 amino acids.

The CDR3, as DNA: TGTGCCAGCAGTTTCCGGGACAGGGACCTGAACACTGAAGCTTTCTTT. It is translated as CASSFRDRDLNTEAFF. The V call is TRBV27, the J call TRBJ1-1; 9 bases map to TRBD1. Germline CDR1 and CDR2: MNHEY and SMNVEV (reference sequence). Trimming took 3 bases from V and 0 from J; bases not matched to a gene: 5. The CDR3 is made up of 16 amino acids.

The V gene is TRBV7-9, the J gene TRBJ2-7; D not resolved. This CDR3 contains 12 residues. The V end was cut by 1 base, the J end by 7 bases, with 8 bases between. Germline V gene sequence: CDR1 SEHNR, CDR2 FQNEAQ (reference sequence). Here the CDR3 reads CASSLVPWEQYF. The CDR3 DNA follows: TGTGCCAGCAGCTTAGTCCCGTGGGAGCAGTACTTC.

V and J are TRBV20-1 and TRBJ2-1; 9 nucleotides match TRBD2. This CDR3 has 16 amino acids. Germline V CDR1 and CDR2: DFQATT, SNEGSKA (reference sequence). Trimming at V came to 0 bases and at J to 8 bases, leaving 11 bases not matched to a gene. CDR3 bases: TGCAGTGCTAGAGATTGGGCTAGCGGGATGACTTATGAGCAGTTCTTC. It encodes CSARDWASGMTYEQFF.

V usage is TRBV7-6 and J usage is TRBJ1-2; no clear D. V lost 5 bases and J lost 4, with 17 bases in between. The CDR3 contains 15 residues. Germline-derived CDR1 and CDR2 are SGHVS and FNYEAQ. Here the CDR3 DNA reads TGTGCCAGCAGCGCCGAATCTTCTCGCGGCTATGGCTACACCTTC. It is translated as CASSAESSRGYGYTF.